This T cell receptor (beta chain) derives from a study of blood T cell repertoires in COVID-19 (dated by TCRdb to 2018 to 2020). For the study in its entirety: Samples covering the acute and convalescent phases of COVID-19 were provided by collaborators in the United States, Italy and Spain. The material from the prospective study consisted of cDNA or gDNA derived from T cells, B-cell-depleted T cells, or PBMCs. Subjects who had been exposed to COVID-19, were actively infected with it, or had recovered from it provided the deeply sampled blood TCRbeta repertoires that made up the dataset. The repertoires were released in a freely available public database intended as a resource for research on the immune response to SARS-CoV-2. Samples came from the ongoing ImmuneRACE study (first 160 participants) plus 1,254 subjects from 6 global collaborators. Nearly every sample came with metadata listing a de-identified subject ID, COVID-19 status, age in years and sex. Where available, HLA class I and class II types were taken from metadata supplied by the sample provider and were not determined by assay-based typing.

Comment on this clone: Its cognate antigen has yet to be identified. Base qualities are not recorded, but no much larger clone differs from it by a single base.

The immunoSEQ Assay, a bias-controlled multiplex PCR, was used to amplify TCRbeta CDR3 regions from genomic DNA. Turning to the authors' computational methods: Within the assay, amplification of reference gene primers was used to estimate how many nucleated cells each sample contained. To quantify the absolute abundance of each unique TCRbeta CDR3 rearrangement, sequence reads were collapsed and filtered. For each sample, productive Simpson clonality was calculated as the square root of Simpson's diversity index across productive rearrangements. TCRdb took this table from immuneACCESS and kept in-frame rearrangements with V and J called. Such tables lack part of the clones; where checked against another copy, unresolved V genes explain under half of the gap, and the rest is unexplained. V, J and clone size are taken as reported in that table, and D and trimming were inferred from the DNA itself. In this sample the table shows about 100,000 clones, around four fifths of which occur a single time. Of the sample, roughly an eighth falls within the top ten clones.

Whole blood was collected in K2EDTA tubes by collaborating institutions according to the institutions' own protocols. Collaborator samples were shipped for TCRbeta analysis as frozen whole blood, isolated PBMCs, or DNA extracted from either sample type. For CDR1 and CDR2, the germline V gene lists SGDLS and YYNGEE. V is trimmed back by 3 bases and J by 2 bases, and the junction contains 7 bases that no gene match accounts for. The CDR3 numbers 15 residues from cysteine through phenylalanine. This entry keeps only the CDR3 DNA: 45 bases, framed from base 1. Findings and caveats that apply to the study as a whole: The amount of clinical and demographic metadata varied by source and participant and was provided uncurated.

The rearranged segments are TRBV9 and TRBJ1-2; 7 nucleotides in the junction match TRBD1. The sequencing sample was made of peripheral blood. This receptor was taken from a man in his fifties with active or convalescent COVID-19. The bases are TGTGCCAGCAGCGGAGCACAGGGGACGAACTATGGCTACACCTTC. This is translated as CASSGAQGTNYGYTF.